One T cell receptor beta chain is described in this entry. This specimen comes from a study of blood T cell repertoires in COVID-19. Study context: Sites across the United States, Italy and Spain contributed samples from acute and convalescent COVID-19.

Germline lookup yields CDR1 SGDLS and CDR2 YYNGEE. There are 16 residues in the CDR3. The V end was cut by 0 bases, the J end by 7 bases, with 17 bases between. TCRdb's table, derived via immunoSEQ multiplex PCR, lists solely in-frame clones and lacks some. The table lists some 180,000 clones, just under 85% of them singletons. V gene TRBV9 combines with J gene TRBJ2-1; maybe TRBD2 (6 bases). This clonotype was obtained from a woman of 80 years or more with COVID-19, enrolled during active disease. Sequenced input: peripheral blood. CDR3 loop: CASSVAGQRALNEQFF. In nucleotides, the CDR3 is TGTGCCAGCAGCGTAGCTGGCCAGCGGGCCTTGAATGAGCAGTTCTTC.